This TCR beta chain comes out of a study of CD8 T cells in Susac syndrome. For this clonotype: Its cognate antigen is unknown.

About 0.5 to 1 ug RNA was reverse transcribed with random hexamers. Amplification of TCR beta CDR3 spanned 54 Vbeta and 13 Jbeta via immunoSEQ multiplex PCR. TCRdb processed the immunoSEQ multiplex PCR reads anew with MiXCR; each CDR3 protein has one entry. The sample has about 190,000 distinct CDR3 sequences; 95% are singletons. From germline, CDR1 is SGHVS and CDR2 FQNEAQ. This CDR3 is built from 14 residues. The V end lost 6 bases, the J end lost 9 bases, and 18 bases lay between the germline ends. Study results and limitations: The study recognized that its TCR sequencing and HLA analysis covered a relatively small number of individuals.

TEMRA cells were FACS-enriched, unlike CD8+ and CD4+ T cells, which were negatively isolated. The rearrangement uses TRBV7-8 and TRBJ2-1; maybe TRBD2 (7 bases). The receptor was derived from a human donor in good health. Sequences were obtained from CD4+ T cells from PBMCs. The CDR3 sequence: CASRLFGGRGEQFF. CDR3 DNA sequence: TGTGCCAGCAGGTTGTTCGGGGGGCGGGGTGAGCAGTTCTTC.